The 20 T cell receptor beta chains below come from one sample, sequenced in a study of blood T cell repertoires in COVID-19. Sequencing used immunoSEQ multiplex PCR; TCRdb keeps in-frame clones, though not all of them. This table holds more than 25,000 clones, roughly 90% found once. The specimen sequenced was peripheral blood. The receptors originated from a man between 60 and 70 years old with active COVID-19.

CDR3 coding DNA: TGTGCCAGCAGCTTAGTGTCTGGCAGAACAATGAACACTGAAGCTTTCTTT. This gives the protein CASSLVSGRTMNTEAFF. J is TRBJ1-1 and V is TRBV7-2; D is ambiguous. This CDR3 has 17 residues. Germline loops: CDR1 SGHTA, CDR2 FQGNSA. Trimming removed 1 base at V and 0 bases at J, with 15 bases between.

This sequence joins TRBV27 and TRBJ2-7, with TRBD1 matching 7 bases. V dropped 5 bases and J dropped 3; count of bases not matched to a gene: 10. The germline V gene encodes CDR1 MNHEY and CDR2 SMNVEV (reference sequence). The CDR3 covers 15 residues. This CDR3 reads CASSSLRGQVYEQYF. The CDR3 region has the DNA TGTGCCAGCAGTAGTCTCCGCGGACAGGTCTACGAGCAGTACTTC.

This rearrangement joins TRBV28 to TRBJ1-5, with TRBD1 identical over 7 bases. In germline, CDR1 is MDHEN, CDR2 SYDVKM. J lost 3 bases, V lost 5 bases, and 13 bases had no gene match. This CDR3 spans 17 amino acids. CDR3 in amino acids: CASSGGQIQTFNQPQHF. Here the CDR3 DNA reads TGTGCCAGCAGTGGGGGACAGATTCAAACATTCAATCAGCCCCAGCATTTT.

This chain links TRBV6-4 with TRBJ2-5; D is perhaps TRBD1 (7 bases). Germline values: CDR1 MRHNA, CDR2 SNTAGT. CDR3 length: 15 amino acids. V lost 4 bases to trimming and J lost 4 bases, with 16 bases between them. In nucleotides, the CDR3 is TGTGCCAGCAGTGGAGACAGGGAGGCCCCAGAGACCCAGTACTTC. This translates into CASSGDREAPETQYF.

The chain is built from TRBV5-1 and TRBJ2-3; 9 bases agree with TRBD2. The V and J ends lost 5 bases and 2 bases, in that order; junction bases with no gene match: 3. The CDR3 length is 14 residues. Per the germline V gene, CDR1 is SGHRS and CDR2 is YFSETQ. In DNA, the CDR3 is TGCGCCAGCAGTAGCGGGGGCTACACAGATACGCAGTATTTT. Protein: CASSSGGYTDTQYF.

The gene calls are TRBV27 and TRBJ2-1, with 13 bases fitting TRBD2. The CDR3 is made up of 18 amino acids. CDR1 MNHEY and CDR2 SMNVEV come from the germline V gene (reference sequence). Trimming removed 8 bases from V and 0 bases from J; junction bases left unmatched: 10. CDR3 sequence: CASVWTSGGFPSYNEQFF. In DNA form, the CDR3 reads TGTGCCAGCGTGTGGACTAGCGGGGGTTTCCCCTCCTACAATGAGCAGTTCTTC.

The rearrangement joins TRBV9 to TRBJ2-3; 7 bases agree with TRBD1. This CDR3 region has 16 residues. CDR1 SGDLS and CDR2 YYNGEE come from the germline V gene. With V trimmed by 4 bases and J by 1 base, 9 bases remained unmatched. The CDR3 reads CASSSRRGQRTDTQYF. CDR3 DNA: TGTGCCAGCAGCAGCCGTAGGGGACAGCGCACAGATACGCAGTATTTT. Full variable domain (rest looked up from reference TRBV9 and TRBJ2-3): DSGVTQTPKHLITATGQRVTLRCSPRSGDLSVYWYQQSLDQGLQFLIQYYNGEERAKGNILERFSAQQFPDLHSELNLSSLELGDSALYFCASSSRRGQRTDTQYFGPGTRLTVL.

V is TRBV19 and J is TRBJ1-5; 8 positions match TRBD1. Germline loops: CDR1 LNHDA, CDR2 SQIVND (reference sequence). The CDR3 loop spans 16 amino acids. Unmatched junction bases numbered 8, after V lost 4 bases and J lost 3 bases. The DNA for the CDR3 is TGTGCCAGTAGTACCCGGACAGGGCCTTCCAATCAGCCCCAGCATTTT. This encodes CASSTRTGPSNQPQHF.

The chain has TRBV3-1 (or the pseudogene TRBV3-2) and TRBJ2-1, with D possibly TRBD2 on 5 matching bases. Trimming shortened V by 0 bases and J by 2 bases, and 14 bases separated the two germline ends. CDR3 size: 17 residues. CDR1 LGHDT and CDR2 YNNKEL come from the germline V gene (reference sequence). The CDR3: CASSQDGLATTYNEQFF. The CDR3 DNA is TGTGCCAGCAGCCAAGATGGCCTAGCCACTACCTACAATGAGCAGTTCTTC.

This clone was seen once. The chain combines TRBV21-1 with TRBJ2-7; the table gives TRBD2 as D, unverified against the DNA. TRBV21-1 is deemed a pseudogene. CDR3 length: 16 residues. In DNA form, the CDR3 reads TGTGCCAGCAGCAAAGCGCGGGTTGTCAGATCCTACGAGCAGTACTTC. This sequence encodes CASSKARVVRSYEQYF.

The V gene is TRBV5-4, the J gene TRBJ2-3, with 16 bases lining up with TRBD2. The ends lost 8 bases at V and 0 bases at J; junction bases unmatched: 6. Germline assignment: CDR1 SGHNT and CDR2 YYREEE (reference sequence). The CDR3 loop spans 17 amino acids. The CDR3 DNA reads as TGTGCCAGTTCCGGGACTAGCGGGGGGGCTAGCACAGATACGCAGTATTTT. It specifies CASSGTSGGASTDTQYF.

This chain connects TRBV6-2 or TRBV6-3 to TRBJ2-1; D is ambiguous. The V and J ends lost 2 bases and 15 bases respectively, with 17 bases between them. The CDR3 runs to 13 residues. CDR1 MNHEY and CDR2 SVGEGT come from the germline V gene. CDR3: CASSYAFASIGFF. CDR3 in DNA: TGTGCCAGCAGTTACGCCTTCGCTAGTATTGGGTTCTTC.

V is TRBV29-1 and J is TRBJ1-2, with unresolved D. The germline V and J ends were trimmed by 3 bases and 2 bases, with 4 bases remaining between them. The CDR3 contains 11 residues. Germline V CDR1 and CDR2: SQVTM, ANQGSEA. CDR3: CSVEENYGYTF. The DNA for the CDR3 is TGCAGCGTTGAGGAGAACTATGGCTACACCTTC.

Only a few counts were recorded for this clone. J is TRBJ1-2 and V is TRBV15; D is ambiguous. Trimming stripped 0 bases from V and 4 bases from J, with 9 bases between. Germline CDR1 LNHNV, CDR2 YYDKDF (reference sequence). CDR3 size: 14 residues. CDR3 residues: CATSRDLAIYGYTF. The CDR3, as DNA: TGTGCCACCAGCAGAGATCTCGCGATCTATGGCTACACCTTC.

The chain recombines TRBV9 with TRBJ2-3; TRBD2 agrees at 12 bases. CDR1 is SGDLS, CDR2 YYNGEE, per germline. The CDR3 has 15 amino acids. Unmatched junction bases numbered 9, after V lost 4 bases and J lost 9 bases. In DNA form, the CDR3 reads TGTGCCAGCAGCCCTAGCGGGGGGGCCGCAGGGACGCAGTATTTT. Its protein is CASSPSGGAAGTQYF.

This rearrangement joins TRBV18 to TRBJ2-7, with 9 nucleotides matching TRBD1. Germline loops: CDR1 KGHSH, CDR2 LQKENI. The trim removed 5 bases at V and 5 bases at J, leaving 7 bases unmatched. The CDR3 totals 14 residues. The CDR3 is CASSAGTGLHEQYF. DNA of the CDR3: TGTGCCAGCTCAGCCGGGACAGGGTTACACGAGCAGTACTTC.

J is TRBJ1-3 and V is TRBV14; D is uncertain. The CDR3 spans 14 residues. Looked up from germline, CDR1 is SGHDN and CDR2 is FVKESK. V was pared by 1 base and J by 0 bases, with 4 bases between. The DNA of the CDR3 is TGTGCCAGCAGCCAAGGTTACTCTGGAAACACCATATATTTT. This codes for CASSQGYSGNTIYF.

This chain links TRBV3-1 (or the pseudogene TRBV3-2) with TRBJ2-2; D remains unclear. CDR1 is LGHDT, CDR2 YNNKEL, per germline (reference sequence). The CDR3 loop spans 13 amino acids. Trimming pared 1 base from V and 4 bases from J, leaving 4 bases between. The CDR3 region has the DNA TGTGCCAGCAGCCAAGTGAGCACCGGGGAGCTGTTTTTT. It specifies CASSQVSTGELFF.

The chain is built from TRBV5-4 and TRBJ2-7; the match to TRBD1 covers 10 bases. V was pared by 4 bases and J by 6 bases, with 10 bases of the junction left unmatched. This CDR3 contains 15 residues. CDR1 and CDR2 (germline): SGHNT, YYREEE (reference sequence). The CDR3 loop is CASSHDRGLASEQYF. CDR3 DNA: TGTGCCAGCAGCCATGACAGGGGGCTTGCCTCCGAGCAGTACTTC.

The chain has TRBV13 and TRBJ1-3; no reliable D call. The V gene lost 3 bases and the J gene lost 3 bases, with 9 bases spanning the gap. The length of the CDR3 is 14 residues. Per the germline V gene, CDR1 is PRHDT and CDR2 is FYEKMQ (reference sequence). The CDR3 protein is CASSFGGFGNTIYF. In DNA, the CDR3 is TGTGCCAGCAGCTTTGGAGGTTTTGGAAACACCATATATTTT.